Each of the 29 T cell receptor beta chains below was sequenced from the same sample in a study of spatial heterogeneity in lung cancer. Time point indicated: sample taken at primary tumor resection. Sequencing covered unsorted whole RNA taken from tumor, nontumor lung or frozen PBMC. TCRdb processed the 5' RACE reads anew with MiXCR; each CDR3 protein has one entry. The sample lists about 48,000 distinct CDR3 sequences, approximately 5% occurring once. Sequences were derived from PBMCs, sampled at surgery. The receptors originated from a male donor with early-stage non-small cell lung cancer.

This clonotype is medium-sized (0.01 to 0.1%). The CDR3 sequence is CASSRTDTQYF. CDR3 in DNA: TGTGCCAGCAGTCGCACAGATACGCAGTATTTT. The V gene is TRBV11-1, the J gene TRBJ2-3; D ambiguous. Looked up from germline, CDR1 is SGHAT and CDR2 is FQDESV (reference sequence). V shed 6 bases and J shed 1 base, with 2 bases lying between them. The CDR3 spans 11 residues.

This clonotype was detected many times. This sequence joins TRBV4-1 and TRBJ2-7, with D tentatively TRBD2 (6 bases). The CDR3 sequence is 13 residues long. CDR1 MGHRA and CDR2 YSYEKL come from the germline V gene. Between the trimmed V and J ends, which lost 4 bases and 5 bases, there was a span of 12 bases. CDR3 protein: CASSPIPGDEQYF. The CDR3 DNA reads TGCGCCAGCAGCCCTATCCCGGGGGACGAGCAGTACTTC.

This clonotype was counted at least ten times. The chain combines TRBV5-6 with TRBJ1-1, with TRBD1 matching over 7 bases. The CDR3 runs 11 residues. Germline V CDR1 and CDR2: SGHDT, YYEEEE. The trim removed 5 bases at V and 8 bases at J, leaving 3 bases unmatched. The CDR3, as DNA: TGTGCCAGCAGTCTGGGACAGGAAGCTTTCTTT. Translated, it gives CASSLGQEAFF. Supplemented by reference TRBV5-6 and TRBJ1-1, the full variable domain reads DAGVTQSPTHLIKTRGQQVTLRCSPKSGHDTVSWYQQALGQGPQFIFQYYEEEERQRGNFPDRFSGHQFPNYSSELNVNALLLGDSALYLCASSLGQEAFFGQGTRLTVV.

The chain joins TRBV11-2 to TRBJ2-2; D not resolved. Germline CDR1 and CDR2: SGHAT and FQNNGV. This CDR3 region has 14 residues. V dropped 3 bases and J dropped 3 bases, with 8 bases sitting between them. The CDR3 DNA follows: TGTGCCAGCAGCTTGAGCAGCTACACCGGGGAGCTGTTTTTT. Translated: CASSLSSYTGELFF.

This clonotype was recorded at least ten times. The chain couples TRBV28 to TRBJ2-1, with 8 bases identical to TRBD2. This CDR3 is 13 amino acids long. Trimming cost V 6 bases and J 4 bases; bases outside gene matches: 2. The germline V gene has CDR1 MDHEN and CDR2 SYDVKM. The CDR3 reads CASRASGYNEQFF. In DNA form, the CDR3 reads TGTGCCAGCAGGGCTAGCGGGTACAATGAGCAGTTCTTC.

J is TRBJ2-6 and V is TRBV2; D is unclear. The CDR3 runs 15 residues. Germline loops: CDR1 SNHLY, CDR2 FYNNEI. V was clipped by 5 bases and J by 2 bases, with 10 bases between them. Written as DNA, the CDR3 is TGTGCCAGCAGTCCAAGAACCCCTGGGGCCAACGTCCTGACTTTC. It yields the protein CASSPRTPGANVLTF.

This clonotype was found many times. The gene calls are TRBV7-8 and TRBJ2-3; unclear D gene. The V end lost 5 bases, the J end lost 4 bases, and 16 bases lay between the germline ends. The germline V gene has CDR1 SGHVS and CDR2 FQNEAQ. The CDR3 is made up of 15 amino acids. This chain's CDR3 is CASSRLVGNPDTQYF. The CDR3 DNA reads TGTGCCAGCAGCCGCCTCGTGGGAAACCCAGATACGCAGTATTTT.

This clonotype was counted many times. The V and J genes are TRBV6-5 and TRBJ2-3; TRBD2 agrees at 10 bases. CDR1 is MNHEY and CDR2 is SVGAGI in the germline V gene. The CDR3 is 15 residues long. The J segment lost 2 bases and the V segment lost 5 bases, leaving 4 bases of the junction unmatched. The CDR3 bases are TGTGCCAGCAGTACTAGCGGGGCCCCCACAGATACGCAGTATTTT. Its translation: CASSTSGAPTDTQYF.

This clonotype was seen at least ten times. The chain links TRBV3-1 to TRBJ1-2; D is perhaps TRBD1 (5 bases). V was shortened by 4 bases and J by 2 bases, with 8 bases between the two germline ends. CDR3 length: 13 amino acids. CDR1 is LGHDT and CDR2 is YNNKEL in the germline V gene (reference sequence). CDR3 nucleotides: TGTGCCAGCAGCCTACAGGCGAACTATGGCTACACCTTC. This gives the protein CASSLQANYGYTF.

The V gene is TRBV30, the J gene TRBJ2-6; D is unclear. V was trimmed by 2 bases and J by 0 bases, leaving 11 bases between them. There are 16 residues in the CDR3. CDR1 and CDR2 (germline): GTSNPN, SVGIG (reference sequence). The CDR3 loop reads CAWSPPGFSGANVLTF. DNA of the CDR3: TGTGCCTGGAGTCCTCCCGGGTTCTCTGGGGCCAACGTCCTGACTTTC. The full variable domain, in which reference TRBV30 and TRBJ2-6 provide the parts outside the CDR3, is SQTIHQWPATLVQPVGSPLSLECTVEGTSNPNLYWYRQAAGRGLQLLFYSVGIGQISSEVPQNLSASRPQDRQFILSSKKLLLSDSGFYLCAWSPPGFSGANVLTFGAGSRLTVL.

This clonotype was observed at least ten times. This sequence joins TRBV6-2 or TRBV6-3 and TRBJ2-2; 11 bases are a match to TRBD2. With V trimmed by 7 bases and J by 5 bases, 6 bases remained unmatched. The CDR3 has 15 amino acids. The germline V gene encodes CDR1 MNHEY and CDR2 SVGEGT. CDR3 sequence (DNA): TGTGCCAGCATGGACCTAGCGGGAGGAACCGGGGAGCTGTTTTTT. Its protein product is CASMDLAGGTGELFF.

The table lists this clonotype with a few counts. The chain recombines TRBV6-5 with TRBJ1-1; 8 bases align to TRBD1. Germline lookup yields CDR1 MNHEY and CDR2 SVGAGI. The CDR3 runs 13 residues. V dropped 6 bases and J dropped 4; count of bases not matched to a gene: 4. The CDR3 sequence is CASRETGGTEAFF. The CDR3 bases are TGTGCCAGCAGGGAAACAGGGGGCACTGAAGCTTTCTTT.

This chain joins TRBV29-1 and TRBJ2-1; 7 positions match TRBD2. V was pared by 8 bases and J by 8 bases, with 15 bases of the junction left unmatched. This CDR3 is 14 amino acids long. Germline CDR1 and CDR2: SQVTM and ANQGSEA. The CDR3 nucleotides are TGCAGCCCACCTCTCGGGGGAGGGCCTCATGAGCAGTTCTTC. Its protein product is CSPPLGGGPHEQFF.

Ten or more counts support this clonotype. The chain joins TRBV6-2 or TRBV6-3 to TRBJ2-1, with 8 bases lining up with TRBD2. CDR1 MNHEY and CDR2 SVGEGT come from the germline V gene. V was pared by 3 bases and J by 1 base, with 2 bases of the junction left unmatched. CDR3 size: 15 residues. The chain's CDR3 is CASSYSGISYNEQFF. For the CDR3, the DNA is TGTGCCAGCAGTTATAGCGGGATTTCCTACAATGAGCAGTTCTTC.

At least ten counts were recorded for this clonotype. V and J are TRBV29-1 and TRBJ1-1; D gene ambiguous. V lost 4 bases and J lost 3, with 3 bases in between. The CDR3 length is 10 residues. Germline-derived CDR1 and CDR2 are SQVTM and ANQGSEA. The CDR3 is CSVAHTEAFF. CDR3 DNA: TGCAGCGTTGCCCACACTGAAGCTTTCTTT.

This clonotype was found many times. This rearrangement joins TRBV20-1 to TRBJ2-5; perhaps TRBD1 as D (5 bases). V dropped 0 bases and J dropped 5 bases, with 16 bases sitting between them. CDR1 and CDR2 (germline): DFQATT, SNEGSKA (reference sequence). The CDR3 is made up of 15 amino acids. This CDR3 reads CSARDFLQGRETQYF. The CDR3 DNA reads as TGCAGTGCTAGAGATTTTTTGCAGGGCCGGGAGACCCAGTACTTC.

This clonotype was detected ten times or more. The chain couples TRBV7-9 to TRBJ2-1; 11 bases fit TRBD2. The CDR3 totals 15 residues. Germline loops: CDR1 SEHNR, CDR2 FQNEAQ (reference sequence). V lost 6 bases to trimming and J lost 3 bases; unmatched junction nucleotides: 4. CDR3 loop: CASRPTSGSYNEQFF. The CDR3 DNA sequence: TGTGCCAGCAGGCCTACTAGCGGGAGCTACAATGAGCAGTTCTTC.

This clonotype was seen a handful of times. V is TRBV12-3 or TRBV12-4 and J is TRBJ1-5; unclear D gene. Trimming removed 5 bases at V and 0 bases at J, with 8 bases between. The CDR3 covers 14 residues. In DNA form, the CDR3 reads TGTGCCAGCAGTCTGGACGGTAGCAATCAGCCCCAGCATTTT. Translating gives CASSLDGSNQPQHF.

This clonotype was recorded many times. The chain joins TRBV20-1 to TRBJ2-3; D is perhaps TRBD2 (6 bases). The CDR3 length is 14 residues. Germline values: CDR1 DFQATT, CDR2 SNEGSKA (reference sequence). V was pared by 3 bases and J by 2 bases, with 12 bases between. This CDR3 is CSARWRGYTDTQYF. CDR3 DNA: TGCAGTGCTAGGTGGCGGGGCTACACAGATACGCAGTATTTT.

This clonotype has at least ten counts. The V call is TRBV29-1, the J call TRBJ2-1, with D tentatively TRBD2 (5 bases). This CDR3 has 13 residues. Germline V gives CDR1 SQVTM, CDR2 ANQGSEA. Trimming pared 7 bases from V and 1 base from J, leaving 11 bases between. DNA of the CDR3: TGCAGCGCGAGGACTGTATCCTACAATGAGCAGTTCTTC. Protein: CSARTVSYNEQFF.

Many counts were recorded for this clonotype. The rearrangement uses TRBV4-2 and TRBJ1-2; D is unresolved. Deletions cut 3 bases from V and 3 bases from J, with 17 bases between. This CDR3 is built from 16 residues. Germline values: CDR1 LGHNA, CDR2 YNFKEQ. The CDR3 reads CASSQALEGFDYGYTF. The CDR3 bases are TGTGCCAGCAGCCAGGCCCTAGAAGGGTTTGACTATGGCTACACCTTC.

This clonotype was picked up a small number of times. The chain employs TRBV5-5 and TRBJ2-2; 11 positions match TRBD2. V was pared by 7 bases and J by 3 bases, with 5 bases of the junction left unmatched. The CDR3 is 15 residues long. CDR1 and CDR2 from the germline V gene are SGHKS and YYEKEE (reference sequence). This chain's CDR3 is CASASLAGDTGELFF. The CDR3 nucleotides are TGTGCCAGCGCCTCACTAGCGGGAGACACCGGGGAGCTGTTTTTT.

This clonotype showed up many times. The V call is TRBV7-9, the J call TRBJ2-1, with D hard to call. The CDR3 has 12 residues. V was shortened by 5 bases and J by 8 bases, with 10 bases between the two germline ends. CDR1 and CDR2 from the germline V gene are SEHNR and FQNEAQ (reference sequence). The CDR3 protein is CASSRRGYEQFF. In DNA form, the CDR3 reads TGTGCCAGCAGCCGCAGAGGTTATGAGCAGTTCTTC.

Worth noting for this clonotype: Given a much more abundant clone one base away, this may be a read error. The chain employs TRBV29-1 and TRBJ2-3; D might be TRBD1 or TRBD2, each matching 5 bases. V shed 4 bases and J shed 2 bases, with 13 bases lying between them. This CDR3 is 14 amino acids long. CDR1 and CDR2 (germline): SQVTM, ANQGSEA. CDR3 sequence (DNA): TGCAGCGTTGTGTCCACGGGGCTCACAGATACGCAGTATTTT. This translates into CSVVSTGLTDTQYF.

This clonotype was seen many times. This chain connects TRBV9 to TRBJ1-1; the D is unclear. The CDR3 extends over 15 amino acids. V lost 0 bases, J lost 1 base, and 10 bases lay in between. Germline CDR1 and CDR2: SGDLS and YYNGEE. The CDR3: CASSVAPGTNTEAFF. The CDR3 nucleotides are TGTGCCAGCAGCGTAGCTCCCGGTACGAACACTGAAGCTTTCTTT.

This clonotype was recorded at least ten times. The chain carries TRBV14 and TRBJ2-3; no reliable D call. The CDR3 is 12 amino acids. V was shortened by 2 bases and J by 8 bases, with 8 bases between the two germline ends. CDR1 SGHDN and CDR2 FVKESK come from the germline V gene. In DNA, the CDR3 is TGTGCCAGCAGCCAACCTGCTCGTACGCAGTATTTT. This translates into CASSQPARTQYF.

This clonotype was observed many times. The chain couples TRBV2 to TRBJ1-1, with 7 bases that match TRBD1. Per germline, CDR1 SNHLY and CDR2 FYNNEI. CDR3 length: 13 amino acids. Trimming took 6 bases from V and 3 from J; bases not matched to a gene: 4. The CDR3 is CASRLTGDTEAFF. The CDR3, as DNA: TGTGCCAGCAGATTAACAGGGGACACTGAAGCTTTCTTT.

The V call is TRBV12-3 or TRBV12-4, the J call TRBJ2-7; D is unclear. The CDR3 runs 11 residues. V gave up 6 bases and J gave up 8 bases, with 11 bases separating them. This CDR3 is CASSLLGQQYF. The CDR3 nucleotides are TGTGCCAGCAGCCTATTAGGACAGCAGTACTTC.

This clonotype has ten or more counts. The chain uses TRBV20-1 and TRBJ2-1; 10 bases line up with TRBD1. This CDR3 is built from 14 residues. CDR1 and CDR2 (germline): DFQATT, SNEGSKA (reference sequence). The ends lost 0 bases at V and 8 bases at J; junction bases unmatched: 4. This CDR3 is CSARDLDRGDEQFF. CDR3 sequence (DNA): TGCAGTGCTAGAGATCTGGACAGGGGGGATGAGCAGTTCTTC.